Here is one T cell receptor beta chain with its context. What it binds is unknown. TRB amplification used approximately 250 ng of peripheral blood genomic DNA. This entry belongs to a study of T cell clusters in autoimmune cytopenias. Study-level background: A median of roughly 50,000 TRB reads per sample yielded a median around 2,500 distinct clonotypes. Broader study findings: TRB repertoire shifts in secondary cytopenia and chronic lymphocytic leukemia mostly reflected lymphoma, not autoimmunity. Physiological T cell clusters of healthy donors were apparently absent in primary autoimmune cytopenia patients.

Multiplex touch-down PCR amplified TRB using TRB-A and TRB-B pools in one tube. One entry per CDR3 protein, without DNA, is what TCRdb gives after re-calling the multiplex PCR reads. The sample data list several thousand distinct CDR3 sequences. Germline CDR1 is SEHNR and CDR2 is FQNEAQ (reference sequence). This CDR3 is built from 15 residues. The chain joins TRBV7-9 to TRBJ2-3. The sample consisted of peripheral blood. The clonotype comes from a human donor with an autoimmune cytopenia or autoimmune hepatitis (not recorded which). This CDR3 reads CASSPGWSSTDTQYF.